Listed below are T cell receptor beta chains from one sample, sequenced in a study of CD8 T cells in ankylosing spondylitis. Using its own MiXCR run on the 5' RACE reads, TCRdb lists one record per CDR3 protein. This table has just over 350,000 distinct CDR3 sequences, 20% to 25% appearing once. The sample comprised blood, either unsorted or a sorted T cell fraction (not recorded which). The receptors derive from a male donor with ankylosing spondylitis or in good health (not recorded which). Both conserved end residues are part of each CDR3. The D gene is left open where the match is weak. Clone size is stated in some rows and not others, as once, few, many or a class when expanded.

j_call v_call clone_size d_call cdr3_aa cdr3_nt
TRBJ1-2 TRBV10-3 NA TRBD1 CANQGQLSYGYTF TGTGCCAATCAGGGACAGTTGAGCTATGGCTACACCTTC
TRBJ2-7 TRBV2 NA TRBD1 CASSDPNRGVYEQYF TGTGCCAGCAGTGACCCGAACAGGGGGGTATACGAGCAGTACTTC
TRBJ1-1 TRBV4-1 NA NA CASSQEGFGEVTEAFF TGCGCCAGCAGCCAAGAAGGATTCGGAGAAGTCACTGAAGCTTTCTTT
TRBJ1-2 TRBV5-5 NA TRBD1 CASSLEGQGNYGYTF TGTGCCAGCAGCTTGGAAGGACAGGGGAATTATGGCTACACCTTC
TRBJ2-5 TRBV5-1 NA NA CASSLVSNQETQYF TGCGCCAGCAGCTTGGTCTCAAACCAAGAGACCCAGTACTTC
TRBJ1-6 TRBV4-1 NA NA CASSGTEDGSSYNSPLHF TGCGCCAGCAGCGGCACGGAGGATGGGAGCTCCTATAATTCACCCCTCCACTTT
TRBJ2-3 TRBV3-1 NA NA CASSQAWDNPSDTQYF TGTGCCAGCAGCCAAGCATGGGACAACCCTTCAGATACGCAGTATTTT
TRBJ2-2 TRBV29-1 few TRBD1 CSVERTGQNTGELFF TGCAGCGTAGAAAGGACAGGCCAAAACACCGGGGAGCTGTTTTTT
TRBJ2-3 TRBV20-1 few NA CSGEPPDLDTQYF TGCAGTGGGGAGCCCCCCGATCTAGATACGCAGTATTTT
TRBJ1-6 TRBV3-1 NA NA CASSQEATSAGSDSPLHF TGTGCCAGCAGCCAAGAAGCGACCTCCGCAGGGTCGGATTCACCCCTCCACTTT
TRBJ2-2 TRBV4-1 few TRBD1 CASSRQGNTGELFF TGCGCCAGCAGCCGACAGGGTAATACCGGGGAGCTGTTTTTT
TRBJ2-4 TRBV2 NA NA CASRLEIQYF TGTGCCAGCCGGCTGGAGATTCAGTACTTC
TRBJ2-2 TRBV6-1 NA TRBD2 CASTPQALSGGIVTGELFF TGTGCCAGCACACCGCAGGCCCTTAGCGGGGGTATAGTAACCGGGGAGCTGTTTTTT
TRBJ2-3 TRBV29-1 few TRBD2 CSVVGSGGSDTQYF TGCAGCGTTGTGGGGAGCGGGGGGTCAGATACGCAGTATTTT
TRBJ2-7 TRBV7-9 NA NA CASSFRASEQYF TGTGCCAGCAGCTTTAGGGCCTCCGAGCAGTACTTC
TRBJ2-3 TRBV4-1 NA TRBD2 CASSQDGGGAGDTQYF TGCGCCAGCAGCCAAGACGGCGGGGGGGCGGGGGATACGCAGTATTTT
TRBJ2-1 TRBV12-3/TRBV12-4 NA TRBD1 CASSLWDRGNEQFF TGTGCCAGCAGTTTATGGGACAGGGGGAATGAGCAGTTCTTC
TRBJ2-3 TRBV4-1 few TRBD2 CASSQDSGGPQYLGTQYF TGCGCCAGCAGCCAGGATAGCGGGGGGCCACAATATCTTGGTACGCAGTATTTT
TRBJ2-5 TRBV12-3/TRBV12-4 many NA CASSFRVETQYF TGTGCCAGCAGCTTTCGAGTAGAGACCCAGTACTTC
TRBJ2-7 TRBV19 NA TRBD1 CASSTGQLYEQYF TGTGCCAGTAGTACGGGACAGCTCTACGAGCAGTACTTC
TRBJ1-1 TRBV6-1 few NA CASSPPPAGLNTEAFF TGTGCCAGCAGTCCACCTCCCGCAGGACTCAACACTGAAGCTTTCTTT
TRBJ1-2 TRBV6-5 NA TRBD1 CASTDRGYGYTF TGTGCCAGCACCGACAGGGGCTATGGCTACACCTTC
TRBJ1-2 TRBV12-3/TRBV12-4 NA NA CASSPAAYGYTF TGTGCCAGCAGTCCAGCGGCCTATGGCTACACCTTC
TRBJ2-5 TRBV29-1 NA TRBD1 CSVEGDRGQETQYF TGCAGCGTTGAAGGGGACAGGGGTCAAGAGACCCAGTACTTC
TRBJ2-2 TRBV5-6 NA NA CASSWPDTGELFF TGTGCCAGCAGCTGGCCCGACACCGGGGAGCTGTTTTTT
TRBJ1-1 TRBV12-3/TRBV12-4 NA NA CASSLPLNTEAFF TGTGCCAGCAGTTTACCCTTGAACACTGAAGCTTTCTTT
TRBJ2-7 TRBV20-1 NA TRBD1 CSVPPGTGDYEQYF TGCAGTGTCCCACCCGGGACAGGGGACTACGAGCAGTACTTC
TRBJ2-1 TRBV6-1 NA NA CASSPLRGSSYNEQFF TGTGCCAGCAGTCCCCTGAGGGGGAGCTCCTACAATGAGCAGTTCTTC
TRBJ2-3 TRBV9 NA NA CASSVEPRAVDTQYF TGTGCCAGCAGCGTAGAACCCAGGGCGGTAGATACGCAGTATTTT
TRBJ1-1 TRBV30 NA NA CAWTSGAGEAFF TGTGCCTGGACTTCGGGCGCCGGGGAAGCTTTCTTT
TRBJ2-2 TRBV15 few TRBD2 CATTGLAGEEGGELFF TGTGCCACCACTGGACTAGCGGGGGAAGAGGGCGGGGAGCTGTTTTTT
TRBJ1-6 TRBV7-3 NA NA CASSLWVRSDSPLHF TGTGCCAGCAGCTTATGGGTTCGGAGCGATTCACCCCTCCACTTT
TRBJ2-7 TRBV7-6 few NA CASSLAQGNYEQYF TGTGCCAGCAGCTTAGCTCAGGGTAACTACGAGCAGTACTTC
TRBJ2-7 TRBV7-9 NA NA CASSLIVAYEQYF TGTGCCAGCAGCTTAATAGTAGCCTACGAGCAGTACTTC
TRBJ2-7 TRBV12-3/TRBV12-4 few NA CASSLSHLTRYEQYF TGTGCCAGCAGTTTGTCACATCTTACCCGATACGAGCAGTACTTC
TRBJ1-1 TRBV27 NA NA CASSPGMDTEAFF TGTGCCAGCAGCCCGGGGATGGACACTGAAGCTTTCTTT
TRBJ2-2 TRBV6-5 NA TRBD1 CASSYGTANTGELFF TGTGCCAGCAGTTACGGGACAGCGAACACCGGGGAGCTGTTTTTT
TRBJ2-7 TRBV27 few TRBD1 CASSPLPGQGGYEQYF TGTGCCAGCAGTCCCCTACCGGGACAGGGTGGCTACGAGCAGTACTTC
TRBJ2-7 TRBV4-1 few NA CASSPEGHGDLYEQYF TGCGCCAGCAGCCCAGAAGGTCATGGGGACCTCTACGAGCAGTACTTC
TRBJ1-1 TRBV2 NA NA CASELNTEAFF TGTGCCAGCGAGCTGAACACTGAAGCTTTCTTT
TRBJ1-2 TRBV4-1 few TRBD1 CASSQGTGYNYGYTF TGCGCCAGCAGCCAAGGGACAGGGTATAACTATGGCTACACCTTC
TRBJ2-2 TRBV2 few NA CASSVGSNTGELFF TGTGCCAGCAGTGTGGGCAGCAACACCGGGGAGCTGTTTTTT
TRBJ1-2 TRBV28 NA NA CASRPTGPYGYTF TGTGCCAGCAGGCCTACAGGGCCCTATGGCTACACCTTC
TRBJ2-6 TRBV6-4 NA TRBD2 CASSDSSGVGANVLTF TGTGCCAGCAGTGACTCTAGCGGGGTTGGGGCCAACGTCCTGACTTTC
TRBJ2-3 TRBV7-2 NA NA CASSFFRGGNTDTQYF TGTGCCAGCAGCTTCTTTCGTGGGGGAAACACAGATACGCAGTATTTT
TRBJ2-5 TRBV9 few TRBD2 CASSASGGAGETQYF TGTGCCAGCAGCGCCAGCGGGGGGGCAGGGGAGACCCAGTACTTC
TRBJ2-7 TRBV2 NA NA CASSEAPYEQYF TGTGCCAGCAGTGAAGCCCCCTACGAGCAGTACTTC
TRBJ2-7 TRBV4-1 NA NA CASSLDSDSYEQYF TGCGCCAGCAGTCTCGACAGCGATTCCTACGAGCAGTACTTC
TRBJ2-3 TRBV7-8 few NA CASSPGTSGLDTQYF TGTGCCAGCAGCCCCGGGACATCGGGACTGGATACGCAGTATTTT